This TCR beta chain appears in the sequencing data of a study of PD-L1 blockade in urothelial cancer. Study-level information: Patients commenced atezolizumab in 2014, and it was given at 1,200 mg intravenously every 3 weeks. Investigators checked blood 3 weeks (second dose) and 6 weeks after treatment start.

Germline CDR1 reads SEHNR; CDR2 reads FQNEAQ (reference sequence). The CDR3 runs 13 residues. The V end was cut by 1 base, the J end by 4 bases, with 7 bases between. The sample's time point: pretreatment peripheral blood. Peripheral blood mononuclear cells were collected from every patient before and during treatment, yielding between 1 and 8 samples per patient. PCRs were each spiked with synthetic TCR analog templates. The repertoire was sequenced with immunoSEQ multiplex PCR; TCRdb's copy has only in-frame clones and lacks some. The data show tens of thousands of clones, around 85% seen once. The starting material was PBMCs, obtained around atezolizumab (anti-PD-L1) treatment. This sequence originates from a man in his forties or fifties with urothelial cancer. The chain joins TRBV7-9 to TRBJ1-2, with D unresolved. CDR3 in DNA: TGTGCCAGCAGCTTAGGAGGTTTCTATGGCTACACCTTC. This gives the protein CASSLGGFYGYTF.